The rows below give T cell receptor beta chains drawn from one sample of a study of regulatory and conventional T cells in RAG deficiency. The method was immunoSEQ multiplex PCR; TCRdb's version includes in-frame clones alone and lacks a portion of them. The sample lists 20,000 to 25,000 clones; 95% to 96% were seen once. These records were also assigned to another study, of regulatory T cells.

The source material was CD25- CD4+ T cells sorted from blood. Receptors originate from a human donor in good health. The CDR3 runs from the conserved cysteine through the conserved F or W. The order of the fields is V gene, J gene, clone size, D gene, CDR3 protein, CDR3 DNA. A D gene is named only where the DNA matches it firmly. The size entry is marked missing in some rows and otherwise reads once, few, many or a size class.

v_gene: TRBV6-6; j_gene: TRBJ2-1; abundance: once; d_gene: NA; CDR3aa: CASSSPGSPGGNEQFF; CDR3nt: TGTGCCAGCAGTTCGCCGGGATCGCCCGGGGGCAATGAGCAGTTCTTC
v_gene: TRBV19; j_gene: TRBJ1-2; abundance: NA; d_gene: NA; CDR3aa: CASSPRGGGDGYTF; CDR3nt: TGTGCCAGTAGTCCCAGAGGGGGGGGCGATGGCTACACCTTC
v_gene: TRBV11-1; j_gene: TRBJ2-7; abundance: NA; d_gene: NA; CDR3aa: CASSLDRQKREQYF; CDR3nt: TGTGCCAGCAGCTTAGACAGGCAAAAGCGCGAGCAGTACTTC
v_gene: TRBV7-3; j_gene: TRBJ2-2; abundance: NA; d_gene: TRBD1; CDR3aa: CASSPIGQGITGELFF; CDR3nt: TGTGCCAGCAGCCCGATAGGACAGGGGATCACCGGGGAGCTGTTTTTT
v_gene: TRBV7-9; j_gene: TRBJ2-1; abundance: NA; d_gene: NA; CDR3aa: CASSLQLNYNEQFF; CDR3nt: TGTGCCAGCAGCTTACAACTCAACTACAATGAGCAGTTCTTC
v_gene: TRBV19; j_gene: TRBJ1-2; abundance: NA; d_gene: TRBD1; CDR3aa: CASSTGGGLDNYGYTF; CDR3nt: TGTGCCAGTAGCACAGGGGGAGGGCTGGACAACTATGGCTACACCTTC
v_gene: TRBV10-3; j_gene: TRBJ1-3; abundance: few; d_gene: NA; CDR3aa: CAIRSGFSGNTIYF; CDR3nt: TGTGCCATCAGGTCAGGGTTCTCTGGAAACACCATATATTTT
v_gene: TRBV10-2; j_gene: TRBJ2-7; abundance: NA; d_gene: TRBD1; CDR3aa: CASSGRTGLSYEQYF; CDR3nt: TGCGCCAGCAGTGGAAGGACAGGGTTATCCTACGAGCAGTACTTC
v_gene: TRBV27; j_gene: TRBJ2-1; abundance: NA; d_gene: NA; CDR3aa: CASSYGSSYNEQFF; CDR3nt: TGTGCCAGCAGTTACGGGAGCTCCTACAATGAGCAGTTCTTC
v_gene: TRBV5-4; j_gene: TRBJ1-2; abundance: NA; d_gene: NA; CDR3aa: CASSSRGVYGYTF; CDR3nt: TGTGCCAGCAGCTCCCGGGGGGTCTATGGCTACACCTTC
v_gene: TRBV19; j_gene: TRBJ2-2; abundance: NA; d_gene: NA; CDR3aa: CATYSNTGELFF; CDR3nt: TGTGCCACGTATTCGAACACCGGGGAGCTGTTTTTT
v_gene: TRBV7-2; j_gene: TRBJ2-2; abundance: NA; d_gene: NA; CDR3aa: CASSLVRETGELFF; CDR3nt: TGTGCCAGCAGCTTAGTCAGGGAAACCGGGGAGCTGTTTTTT
v_gene: TRBV5-1; j_gene: TRBJ1-2; abundance: NA; d_gene: TRBD1; CDR3aa: CASSGGDRATNYGYTF; CDR3nt: TGCGCCAGCAGCGGGGGCGACAGGGCAACTAACTATGGCTACACCTTC